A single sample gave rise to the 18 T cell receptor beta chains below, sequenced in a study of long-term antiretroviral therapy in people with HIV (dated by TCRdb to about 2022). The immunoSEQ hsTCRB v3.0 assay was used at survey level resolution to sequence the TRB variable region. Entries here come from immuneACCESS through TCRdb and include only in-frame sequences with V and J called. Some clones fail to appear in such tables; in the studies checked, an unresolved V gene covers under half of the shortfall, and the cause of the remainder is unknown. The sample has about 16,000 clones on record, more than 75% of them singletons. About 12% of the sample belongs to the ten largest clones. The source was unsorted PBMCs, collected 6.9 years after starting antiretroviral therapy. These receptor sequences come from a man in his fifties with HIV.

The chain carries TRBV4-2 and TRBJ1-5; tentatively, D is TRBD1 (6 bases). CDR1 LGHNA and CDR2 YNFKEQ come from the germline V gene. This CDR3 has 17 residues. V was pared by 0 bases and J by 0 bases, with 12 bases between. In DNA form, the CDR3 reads TGTGCCAGCAGCCAAGAGATGGGGGCTTTTAGCAATCAGCCCCAGCATTTT. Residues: CASSQEMGAFSNQPQHF.

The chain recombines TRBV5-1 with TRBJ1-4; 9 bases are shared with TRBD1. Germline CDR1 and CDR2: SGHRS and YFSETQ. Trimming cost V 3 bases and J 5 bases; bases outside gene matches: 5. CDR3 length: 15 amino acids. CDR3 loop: CASSSWTGENEKLFF. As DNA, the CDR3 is TGCGCCAGCAGCTCCTGGACAGGGGAGAATGAAAAACTGTTTTTT.

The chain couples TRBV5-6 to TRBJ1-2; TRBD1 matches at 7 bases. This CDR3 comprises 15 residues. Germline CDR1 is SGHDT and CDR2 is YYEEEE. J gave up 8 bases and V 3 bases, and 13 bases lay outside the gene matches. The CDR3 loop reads CASSWGQGGFSGYTF. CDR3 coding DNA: TGTGCCAGCAGCTGGGGTCAGGGGGGGTTTAGCGGCTACACCTTC.

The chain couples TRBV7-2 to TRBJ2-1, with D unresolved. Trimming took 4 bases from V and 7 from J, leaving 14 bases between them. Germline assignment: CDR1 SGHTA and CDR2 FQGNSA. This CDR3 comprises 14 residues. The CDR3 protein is CASSWGFTPNEQFF. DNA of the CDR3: TGTGCCAGCAGCTGGGGATTCACCCCTAATGAGCAGTTCTTC. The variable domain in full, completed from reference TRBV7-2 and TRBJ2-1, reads GAGVSQSPSNKVTEKGKDVELRCDPISGHTALYWYRQSLGQGLEFLIYFQGNSAPDKSGLPSDRFSAERTGGSVSTLTIQRTQQEDSAVYLCASSWGFTPNEQFFGPGTRLTVL.

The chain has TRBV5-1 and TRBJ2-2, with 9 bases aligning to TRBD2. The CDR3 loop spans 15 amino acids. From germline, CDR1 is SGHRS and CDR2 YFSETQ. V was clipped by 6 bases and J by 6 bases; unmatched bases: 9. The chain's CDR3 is CASTNSGSTAGELFF. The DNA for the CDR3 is TGCGCCAGCACCAATAGCGGGAGCACGGCCGGGGAGCTGTTTTTT.

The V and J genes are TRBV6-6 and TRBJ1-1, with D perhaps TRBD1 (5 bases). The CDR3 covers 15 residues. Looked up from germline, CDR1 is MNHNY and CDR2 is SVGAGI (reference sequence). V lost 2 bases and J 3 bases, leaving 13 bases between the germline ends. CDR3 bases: TGTGCCAGCAGTTACATGGGGGGTGGAGACACTGAAGCTTTCTTT. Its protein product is CASSYMGGGDTEAFF.

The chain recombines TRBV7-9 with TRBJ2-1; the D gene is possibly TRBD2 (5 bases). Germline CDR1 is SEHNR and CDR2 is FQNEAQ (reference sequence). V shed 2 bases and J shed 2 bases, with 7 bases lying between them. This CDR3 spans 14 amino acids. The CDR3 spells CASSLIGTYNEQFF. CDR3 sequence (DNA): TGTGCCAGCAGCTTAATCGGGACCTACAATGAGCAGTTCTTC.

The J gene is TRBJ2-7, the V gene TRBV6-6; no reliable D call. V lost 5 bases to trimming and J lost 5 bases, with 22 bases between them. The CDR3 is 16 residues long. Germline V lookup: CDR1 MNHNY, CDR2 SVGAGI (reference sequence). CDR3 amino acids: CASSTFAAAILHEQYF. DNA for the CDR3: TGTGCCAGCAGTACCTTTGCGGCGGCTATCTTACACGAGCAGTACTTC.

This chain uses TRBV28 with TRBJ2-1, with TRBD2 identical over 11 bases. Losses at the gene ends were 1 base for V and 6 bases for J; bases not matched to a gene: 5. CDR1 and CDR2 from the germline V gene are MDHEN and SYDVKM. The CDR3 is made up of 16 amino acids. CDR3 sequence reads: CASSLYPSGGRNEQFF. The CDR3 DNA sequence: TGTGCCAGCAGTTTATACCCTAGCGGGGGGCGCAATGAGCAGTTCTTC. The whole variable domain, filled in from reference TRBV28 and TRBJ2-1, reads DVKVTQSSRYLVKRTGEKVFLECVQDMDHENMFWYRQDPGLGLRLIYFSYDVKMKEKGDIPEGYSVSREKKERFSLILESASTNQTSMYLCASSLYPSGGRNEQFFGPGTRLTVL.

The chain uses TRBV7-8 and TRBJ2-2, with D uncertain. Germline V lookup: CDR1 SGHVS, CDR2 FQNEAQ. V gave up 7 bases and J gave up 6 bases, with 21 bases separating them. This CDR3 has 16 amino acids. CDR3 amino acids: CASNPYPGSAAGELFF. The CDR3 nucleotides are TGTGCCAGCAACCCATACCCCGGGTCTGCCGCCGGGGAGCTGTTTTTT.

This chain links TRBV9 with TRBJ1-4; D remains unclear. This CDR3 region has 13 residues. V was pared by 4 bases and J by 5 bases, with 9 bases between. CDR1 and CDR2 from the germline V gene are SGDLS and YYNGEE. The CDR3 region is CASSRQGNEKLFF. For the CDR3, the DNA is TGTGCCAGCAGCCGACAAGGAAATGAAAAACTGTTTTTT. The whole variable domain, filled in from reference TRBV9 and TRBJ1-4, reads DSGVTQTPKHLITATGQRVTLRCSPRSGDLSVYWYQQSLDQGLQFLIQYYNGEERAKGNILERFSAQQFPDLHSELNLSSLELGDSALYFCASSRQGNEKLFFGSGTQLSVL.

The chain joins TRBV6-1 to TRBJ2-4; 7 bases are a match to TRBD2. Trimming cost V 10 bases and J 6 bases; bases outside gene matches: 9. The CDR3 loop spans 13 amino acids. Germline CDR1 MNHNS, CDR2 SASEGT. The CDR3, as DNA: TGTGCCACCTCGCGGGGGTCCTCAAACATTCAGTACTTC. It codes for CATSRGSSNIQYF.

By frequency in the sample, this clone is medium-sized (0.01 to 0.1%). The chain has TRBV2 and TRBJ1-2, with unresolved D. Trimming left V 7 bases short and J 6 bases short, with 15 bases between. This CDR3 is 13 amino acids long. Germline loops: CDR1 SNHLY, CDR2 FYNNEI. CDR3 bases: TGTGCCAGCATCCCTGATCGGGAGGATGGCTACACCTTC. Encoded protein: CASIPDREDGYTF.

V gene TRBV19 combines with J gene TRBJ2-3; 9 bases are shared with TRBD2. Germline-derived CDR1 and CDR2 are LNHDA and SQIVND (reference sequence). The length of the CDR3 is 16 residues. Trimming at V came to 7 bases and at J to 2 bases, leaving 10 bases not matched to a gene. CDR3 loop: CASTLALAGPTDTQYF. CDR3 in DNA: TGTGCCAGTACTCTCGCCCTAGCGGGACCCACAGATACGCAGTATTTT.

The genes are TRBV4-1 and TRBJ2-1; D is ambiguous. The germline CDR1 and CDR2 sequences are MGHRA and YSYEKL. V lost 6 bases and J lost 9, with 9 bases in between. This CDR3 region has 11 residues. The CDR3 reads CASRKGSEQFF. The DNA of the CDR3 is TGCGCCAGCAGAAAAGGTTCTGAGCAGTTCTTC.

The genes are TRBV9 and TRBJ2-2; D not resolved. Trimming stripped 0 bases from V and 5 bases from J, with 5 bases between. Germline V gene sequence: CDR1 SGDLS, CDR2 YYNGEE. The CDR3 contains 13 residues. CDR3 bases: TGTGCCAGCAGCGTAGGGCCAACCGGGGAGCTGTTTTTT. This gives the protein CASSVGPTGELFF.

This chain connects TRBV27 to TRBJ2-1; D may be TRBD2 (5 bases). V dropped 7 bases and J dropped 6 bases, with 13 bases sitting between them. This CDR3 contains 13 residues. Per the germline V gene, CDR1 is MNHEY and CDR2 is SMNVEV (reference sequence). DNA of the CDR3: TGTGCCAGCAAGGGCGGTGGGAGCAATGAGCAGTTCTTC. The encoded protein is CASKGGGSNEQFF.

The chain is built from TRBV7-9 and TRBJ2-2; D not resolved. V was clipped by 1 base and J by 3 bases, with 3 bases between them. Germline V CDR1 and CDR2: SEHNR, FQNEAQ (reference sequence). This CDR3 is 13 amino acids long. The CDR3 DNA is TGTGCCAGCAGCTTAGGAGACACCGGGGAGCTGTTTTTT. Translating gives CASSLGDTGELFF.